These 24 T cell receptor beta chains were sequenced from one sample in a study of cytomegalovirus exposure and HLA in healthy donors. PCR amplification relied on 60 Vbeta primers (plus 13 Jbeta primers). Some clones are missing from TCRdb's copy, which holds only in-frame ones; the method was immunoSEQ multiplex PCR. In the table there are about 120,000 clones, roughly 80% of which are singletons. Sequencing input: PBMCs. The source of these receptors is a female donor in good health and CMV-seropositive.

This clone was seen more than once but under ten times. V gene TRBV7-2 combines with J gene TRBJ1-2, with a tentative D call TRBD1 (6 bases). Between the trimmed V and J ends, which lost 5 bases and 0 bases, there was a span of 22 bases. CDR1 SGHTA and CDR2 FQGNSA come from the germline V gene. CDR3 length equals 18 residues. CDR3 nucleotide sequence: TGTGCCAGCAGCCGAAACCATATGCAGGGGCATTCTAACTATGGCTACACCTTC. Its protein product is CASSRNHMQGHSNYGYTF. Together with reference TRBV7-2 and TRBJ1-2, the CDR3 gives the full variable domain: GAGVSQSPSNKVTEKGKDVELRCDPISGHTALYWYRQSLGQGLEFLIYFQGNSAPDKSGLPSDRFSAERTGGSVSTLTIQRTQQEDSAVYLCASSRNHMQGHSNYGYTFGSGTRLTVV.

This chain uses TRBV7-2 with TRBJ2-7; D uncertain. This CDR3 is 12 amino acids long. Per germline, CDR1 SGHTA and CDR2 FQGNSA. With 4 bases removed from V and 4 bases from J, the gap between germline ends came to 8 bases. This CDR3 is CASSSGLYEQYF. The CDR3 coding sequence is TGTGCCAGCAGCTCGGGTTTGTACGAGCAGTACTTC.

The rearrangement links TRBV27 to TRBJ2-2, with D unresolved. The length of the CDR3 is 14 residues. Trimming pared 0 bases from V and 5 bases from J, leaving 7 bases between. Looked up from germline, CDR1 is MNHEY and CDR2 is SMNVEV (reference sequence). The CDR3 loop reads CASSLSRLTGELFF. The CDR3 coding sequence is TGTGCCAGCAGTTTATCTCGTCTTACCGGGGAGCTGTTTTTT.

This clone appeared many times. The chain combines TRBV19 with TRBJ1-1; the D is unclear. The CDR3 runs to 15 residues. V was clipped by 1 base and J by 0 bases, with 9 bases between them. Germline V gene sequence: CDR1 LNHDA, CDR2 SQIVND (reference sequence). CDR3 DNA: TGTGCCAGTAGTATAGCAAACAGAATGAACACTGAAGCTTTCTTT. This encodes CASSIANRMNTEAFF.

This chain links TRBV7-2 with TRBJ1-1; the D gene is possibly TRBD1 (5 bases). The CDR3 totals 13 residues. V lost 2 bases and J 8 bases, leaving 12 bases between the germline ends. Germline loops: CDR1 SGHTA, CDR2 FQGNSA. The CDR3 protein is CASSLLSSGEAFF. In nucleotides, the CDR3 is TGTGCCAGCAGCTTACTCAGTTCAGGGGAAGCTTTCTTT.

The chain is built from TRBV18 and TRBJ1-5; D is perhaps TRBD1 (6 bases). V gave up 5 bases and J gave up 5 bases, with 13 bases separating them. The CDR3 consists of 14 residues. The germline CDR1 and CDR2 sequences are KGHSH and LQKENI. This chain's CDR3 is CASSGGYRDQPQHF. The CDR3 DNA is TGTGCCAGCTCAGGGGGCTATAGGGATCAGCCCCAGCATTTT.

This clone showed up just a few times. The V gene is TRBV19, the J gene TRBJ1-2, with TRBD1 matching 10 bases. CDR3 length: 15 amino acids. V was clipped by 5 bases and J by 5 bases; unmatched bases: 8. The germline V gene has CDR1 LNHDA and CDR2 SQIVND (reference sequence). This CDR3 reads CASSSPGTGAYGYTF. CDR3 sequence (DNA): TGTGCCAGTAGTTCCCCCGGGACAGGGGCATATGGCTACACCTTC.

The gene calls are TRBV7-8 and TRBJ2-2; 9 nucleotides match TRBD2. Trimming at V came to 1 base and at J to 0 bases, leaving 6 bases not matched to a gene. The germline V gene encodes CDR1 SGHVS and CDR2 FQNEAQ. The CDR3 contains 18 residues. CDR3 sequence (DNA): TGTGCCAGCAGCTTAGTTGTGGCTAGCGGGACGAACACCGGGGAGCTGTTTTTT. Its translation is CASSLVVASGTNTGELFF.

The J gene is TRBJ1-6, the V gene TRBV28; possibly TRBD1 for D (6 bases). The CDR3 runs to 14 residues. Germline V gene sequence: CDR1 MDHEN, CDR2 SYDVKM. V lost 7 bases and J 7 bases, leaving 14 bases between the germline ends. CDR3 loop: CASMRTVGNSPLHF. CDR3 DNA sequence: TGTGCCAGCATGAGGACAGTGGGAAATTCACCCCTCCACTTT. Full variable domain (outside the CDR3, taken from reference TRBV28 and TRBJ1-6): DVKVTQSSRYLVKRTGEKVFLECVQDMDHENMFWYRQDPGLGLRLIYFSYDVKMKEKGDIPEGYSVSREKKERFSLILESASTNQTSMYLCASMRTVGNSPLHFGNGTRLTVT.

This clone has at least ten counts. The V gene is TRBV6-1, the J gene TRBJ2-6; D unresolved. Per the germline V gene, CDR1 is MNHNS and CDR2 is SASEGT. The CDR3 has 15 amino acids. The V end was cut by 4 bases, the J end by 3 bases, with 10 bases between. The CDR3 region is CASSAHSNGANVLTF. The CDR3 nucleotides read TGTGCCAGCAGTGCTCACTCGAATGGGGCCAACGTCCTGACTTTC.

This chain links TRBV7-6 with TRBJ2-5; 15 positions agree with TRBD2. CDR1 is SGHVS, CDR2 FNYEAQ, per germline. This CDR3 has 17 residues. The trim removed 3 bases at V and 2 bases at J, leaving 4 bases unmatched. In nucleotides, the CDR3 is TGTGCCAGCAGCTTGGGACTAGCGGGGGGAGGGCAAGAGACCCAGTACTTC. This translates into CASSLGLAGGGQETQYF.

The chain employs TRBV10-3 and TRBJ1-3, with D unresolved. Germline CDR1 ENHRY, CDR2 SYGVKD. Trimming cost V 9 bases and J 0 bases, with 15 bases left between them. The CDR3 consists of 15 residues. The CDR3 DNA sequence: TGTGCCATTACGGGCGGGAGGATCTCTGGAAACACCATATATTTT. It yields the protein CAITGGRISGNTIYF.

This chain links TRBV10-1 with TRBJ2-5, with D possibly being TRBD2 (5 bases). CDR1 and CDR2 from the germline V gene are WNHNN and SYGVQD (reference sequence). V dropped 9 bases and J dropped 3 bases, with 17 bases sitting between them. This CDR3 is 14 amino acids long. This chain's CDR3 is CASVCAGAKETQYF. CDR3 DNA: TGCGCCAGTGTATGTGCGGGCGCCAAAGAGACCCAGTACTTC.

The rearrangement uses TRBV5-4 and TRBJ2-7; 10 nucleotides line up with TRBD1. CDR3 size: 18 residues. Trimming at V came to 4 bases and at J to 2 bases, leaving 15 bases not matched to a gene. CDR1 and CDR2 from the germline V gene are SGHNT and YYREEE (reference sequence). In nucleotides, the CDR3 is TGTGCCAGCAGCCCCAGACGAGGGACAGGGGATTTTCCCTACGAGCAGTACTTC. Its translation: CASSPRRGTGDFPYEQYF. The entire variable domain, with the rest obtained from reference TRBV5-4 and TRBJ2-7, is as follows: ETGVTQSPTHLIKTRGQQVTLRCSSQSGHNTVSWYQQALGQGPQFIFQYYREEENGRGNFPPRFSGLQFPNYSSELNVNALELDDSALYLCASSPRRGTGDFPYEQYFGPGTRLTVT.

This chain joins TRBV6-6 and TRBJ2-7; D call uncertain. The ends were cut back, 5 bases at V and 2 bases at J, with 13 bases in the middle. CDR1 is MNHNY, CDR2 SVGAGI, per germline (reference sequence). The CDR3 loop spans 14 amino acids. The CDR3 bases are TGTGCCAGCAGTCCGACCCCGGGTCCCTACGAGCAGTACTTC. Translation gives CASSPTPGPYEQYF.

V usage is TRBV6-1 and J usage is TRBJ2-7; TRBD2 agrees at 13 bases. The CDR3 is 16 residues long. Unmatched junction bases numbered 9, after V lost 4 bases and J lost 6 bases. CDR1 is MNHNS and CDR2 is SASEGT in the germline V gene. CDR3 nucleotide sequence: TGTGCCAGCAGTGGAGGACTAGCGGGGGCCATTCTCGAGCAGTACTTC. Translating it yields CASSGGLAGAILEQYF.

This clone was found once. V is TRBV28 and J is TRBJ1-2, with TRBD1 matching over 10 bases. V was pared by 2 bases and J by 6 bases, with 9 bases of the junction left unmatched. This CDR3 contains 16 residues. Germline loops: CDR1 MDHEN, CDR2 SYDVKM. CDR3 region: CASSLPVIGQGDGYTF. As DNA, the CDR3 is TGTGCCAGCAGTTTACCTGTCATAGGACAGGGGGATGGCTACACCTTC.

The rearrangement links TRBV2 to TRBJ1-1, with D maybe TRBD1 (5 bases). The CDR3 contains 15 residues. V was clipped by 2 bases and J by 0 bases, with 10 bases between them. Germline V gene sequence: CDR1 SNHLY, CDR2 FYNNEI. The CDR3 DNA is TGTGCCAGCAGTGAATTGGGGCGTATGAACACTGAAGCTTTCTTT. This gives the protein CASSELGRMNTEAFF.

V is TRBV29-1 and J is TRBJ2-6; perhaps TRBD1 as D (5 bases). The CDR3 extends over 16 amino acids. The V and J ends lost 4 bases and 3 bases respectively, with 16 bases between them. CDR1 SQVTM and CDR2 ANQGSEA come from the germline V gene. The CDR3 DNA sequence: TGCAGCGTTGCCAGGGATCAAACGTTTGGGGCCAACGTCCTGACTTTC. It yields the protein CSVARDQTFGANVLTF.

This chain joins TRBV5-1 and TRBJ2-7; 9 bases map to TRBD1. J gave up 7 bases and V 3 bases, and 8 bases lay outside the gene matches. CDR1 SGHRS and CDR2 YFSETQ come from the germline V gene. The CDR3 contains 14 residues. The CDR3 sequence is CASSSAQGAWEQYF. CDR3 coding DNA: TGCGCCAGCAGCTCCGCACAGGGGGCATGGGAGCAGTACTTC.

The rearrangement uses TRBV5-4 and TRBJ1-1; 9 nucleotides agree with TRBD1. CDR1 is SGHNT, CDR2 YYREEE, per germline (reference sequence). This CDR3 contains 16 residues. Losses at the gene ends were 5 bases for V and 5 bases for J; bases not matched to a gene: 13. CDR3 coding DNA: TGTGCCAGCAGTTCCGGGACAGGGAGTGGGTGGACTGAAGCTTTCTTT. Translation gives CASSSGTGSGWTEAFF.

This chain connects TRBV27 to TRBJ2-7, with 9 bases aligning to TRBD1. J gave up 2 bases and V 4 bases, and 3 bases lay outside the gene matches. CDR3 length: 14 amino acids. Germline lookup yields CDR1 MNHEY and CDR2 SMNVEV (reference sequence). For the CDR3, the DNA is TGTGCCAGCAGTTGGGGACAGGGAACCTACGAGCAGTACTTC. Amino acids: CASSWGQGTYEQYF.

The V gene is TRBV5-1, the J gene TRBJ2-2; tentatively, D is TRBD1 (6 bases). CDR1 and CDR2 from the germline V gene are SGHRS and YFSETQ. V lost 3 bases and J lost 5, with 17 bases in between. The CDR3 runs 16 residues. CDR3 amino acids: CASSSLQGLGTGELFF. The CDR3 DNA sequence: TGCGCCAGCAGCTCCTTACAGGGTCTGGGTACCGGGGAGCTGTTTTTT.

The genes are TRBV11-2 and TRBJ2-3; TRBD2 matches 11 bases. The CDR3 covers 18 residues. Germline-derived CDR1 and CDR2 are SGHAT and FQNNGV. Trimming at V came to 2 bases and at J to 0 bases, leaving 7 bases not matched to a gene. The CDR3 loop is CASSLKLTSGGSTDTQYF. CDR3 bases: TGTGCCAGCAGCTTAAAATTAACTAGCGGGGGAAGCACAGATACGCAGTATTTT. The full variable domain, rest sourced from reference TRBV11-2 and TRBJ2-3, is EAGVAQSPRYKIIEKRQSVAFWCNPISGHATLYWYQQILGQGPKLLIQFQNNGVVDDSQLPKDRFSAERLKGVDSTLKIQPAKLEDSAVYLCASSLKLTSGGSTDTQYFGPGTRLTVL.